A single sample is the source of the 21 T cell receptor beta chains below, sequenced in a study of read filtering for tumor transcriptome and immune sequencing. The library was built from around 380 ng RNA with molecular barcoded adaptors for alpha/delta and beta/gamma chains. Each CDR3 protein is one row after TCRdb ran MiXCR on the reads. The sample has 85,000 or so distinct CDR3 sequences, around 12% seen once. Sequencing input: a population of CD138-negative cells sorted from bone marrow. The source of these receptors is a donor at least 40 years old with multiple myeloma.

The sample holds many counts of this clonotype. J is TRBJ2-1 and V is TRBV7-9; the D gene is possibly TRBD1 (6 bases). The CDR3 totals 16 residues. The V gene's germline CDR1 is SEHNR and CDR2 FQNEAQ (reference sequence). Between the trimmed V and J ends, which lost 8 bases and 6 bases, there was a span of 23 bases. This CDR3 is CASPPRRDTSTNEQFF. The CDR3 region has the DNA TGTGCCAGCCCTCCCCGACGGGACACCTCAACCAATGAGCAGTTCTTC. Supplemented by reference TRBV7-9 and TRBJ2-1, the full variable domain reads DTGVSQNPRHKITKRGQNVTFRCDPISEHNRLYWYRQTLGQGPEFLTYFQNEAQLEKSRLLSDRFSAERPKGSFSTLEIQRTEQGDSAMYLCASPPRRDTSTNEQFFGPGTRLTVL.

On this clonotype itself: This may come from a read error, since a much larger clone is one base off. V gene TRBV4-1 combines with J gene TRBJ2-7; TRBD2 aligns across 8 bases. This CDR3 has 14 residues. CDR1 is MGHRA and CDR2 is YSYEKL in the germline V gene. CDR3 loop: CASGQELTGTREYF. CDR3 nucleotide sequence: TGCGCCAGCGGCCAAGAGCTTACCGGGACTAGGGAGTACTTC.

This clonotype was recorded many times. The rearrangement links TRBV6-2 or TRBV6-3 to TRBJ2-1; 10 nucleotides agree with TRBD2. The CDR3 runs 15 residues. V shed 4 bases and J 8 bases; nucleotides not matched to a gene: 8. Germline V gene data show CDR1 as MNHEY and CDR2 as SVGEGT. Written as DNA, the CDR3 is TGTGCCAGCAGTTCGAGCGGGAGGGCCCCCCATGAGCAGTTCTTC. This translates into CASSSSGRAPHEQFF.

Comment on this clonotype: Possible read error: a much larger clone is one base away. The rearrangement links TRBV4-1 to TRBJ1-1, with D hard to call. CDR1 is MGHRA and CDR2 is YSYEKL in the germline V gene. CDR3 length equals 14 residues. The CDR3 nucleotides read TGCGCCAGCAGCCCCGGAGAGGAGTACACTGGAGCTTTCTTT. This sequence encodes CASSPGEEYTGAFF.

This clonotype was seen repeatedly, ten times or more. DNA of the CDR3: TGCAGTGCTAGAGATGGGGGACGGGTCTCCTACGAGCAGTACTTC. Encoded protein: CSARDGGRVSYEQYF. The chain couples TRBV20-1 to TRBJ2-7, with D perhaps being TRBD1 or TRBD2 (5 bases each). CDR1 is DFQATT and CDR2 is SNEGSKA in the germline V gene (reference sequence). The CDR3 length is 15 residues. Trimming stripped 0 bases from V and 0 bases from J, with 12 bases between.

This clonotype was counted a few times. One end of the junction fails to match germline, which may point to a read error. The chain combines TRBV20-1 with TRBJ2-1; possibly TRBD1 for D (6 bases). CDR1 DFQATT and CDR2 SNEGSKA come from the germline V gene (reference sequence). The CDR3 loop spans 15 amino acids. In nucleotides, the CDR3 is TGCAGTGCTAGAGGGACCCAGGGGTCCTACAGTGAGCAGTTCTTC. Encoded protein: CSARGTQGSYSEQFF.

This clonotype was seen repeatedly, ten times or more. The rearrangement joins TRBV4-1 to TRBJ1-4; D is uncertain. The CDR3 sequence is 13 residues long. V was trimmed by 5 bases and J by 8 bases, leaving 12 bases between them. Germline V gene data show CDR1 as MGHRA and CDR2 as YSYEKL. DNA of the CDR3: TGCGCCAGCAGCACCCGGACGGACGAAAAACTGTTTTTT. It yields the protein CASSTRTDEKLFF.

To note about this clonotype: A much larger clone lies a single base off, so this may be a read error. This chain uses TRBV29-1 with TRBJ2-2; a possible D gene is TRBD1 (6 bases). Trimming cost V 0 bases and J 13 bases, with 9 bases left between them. Germline CDR1 is SQVTM and CDR2 is ANQGSEA. The CDR3 is made up of 11 amino acids. CDR3 DNA: TGCAGCGTTGAAGATCGCAGGGGGCTGTTTTTT. This codes for CSVEDRRGLFF.

This clonotype has a handful of counts. The V gene is TRBV6-2 or TRBV6-3, the J gene TRBJ2-5; 9 bases match TRBD1. V shed 7 bases and J 1 base; nucleotides not matched to a gene: 7. Germline V CDR1 and CDR2: MNHEY, SVGEGT. This CDR3 comprises 15 residues. The CDR3 nucleotides read TGTGCCAGCACCATCCCGGGACAGGGCCAAGAGACCCAGTACTTC. Residues: CASTIPGQGQETQYF.

This clonotype has a count of ten or more. The chain employs TRBV11-2 and TRBJ2-5, with D possibly matching TRBD2 (6 bases). Trimming cost V 4 bases and J 6 bases, with 21 bases left between them. Germline CDR1 and CDR2: SGHAT and FQNNGV. The CDR3 is 16 amino acids. The DNA of the CDR3 is TGTGCCAGCAGCTCGGACCGGGACTCCCGTGGGCAGACCCAGTACTTC. This encodes CASSSDRDSRGQTQYF.

This clonotype was counted at least ten times. The chain is built from TRBV20-1 and TRBJ1-2; weak D call: TRBD1 (6 bases). The CDR3 extends over 11 amino acids. CDR1 and CDR2 (germline): DFQATT, SNEGSKA (reference sequence). The CDR3 protein is CGTWTVYGYTF. The CDR3 nucleotides are TGCGGCACCTGGACAGTTTATGGCTACACCTTC.

This clonotype came up many times. The rearrangement uses TRBV2 and TRBJ1-1, with D maybe TRBD1 (6 bases). CDR3 length equals 16 residues. V lost 0 bases and J 1 base, leaving 12 bases between the germline ends. Germline loops: CDR1 SNHLY, CDR2 FYNNEI. Here the CDR3 DNA reads TGTGCCAGCAGTGAAGCCTGGGGGCTATGGAACACTGAAGCTTTCTTT. Translation: CASSEAWGLWNTEAFF.

This clonotype was counted many times. The rearrangement links TRBV7-9 to TRBJ2-1; D remains unclear. With 4 bases removed from V and 5 bases from J, the gap between germline ends came to 12 bases. The CDR3 is 14 amino acids. The germline gives CDR1 SEHNR, CDR2 FQNEAQ (reference sequence). The CDR3 DNA reads as TGTGCCAGCAGCTCAAAGCGAATCCACAATGAGCAGTTCTTC. This translates into CASSSKRIHNEQFF.

This clonotype was observed many times. The gene calls are TRBV12-3 or TRBV12-4 and TRBJ2-3; D might be TRBD1 (6 bases). Trimming left V 5 bases short and J 1 base short, with 13 bases between. The CDR3 runs to 15 residues. CDR3 in amino acids: CASSPTGSRTDTQYF. Here the CDR3 DNA reads TGTGCCAGCAGTCCGACAGGTTCCCGCACAGATACGCAGTATTTT.

This clonotype is classed as large. The chain is built from TRBV4-1 and TRBJ2-1, with D tentatively TRBD2 (6 bases). CDR3 size: 16 residues. Trimming cost V 3 bases and J 2 bases, with 14 bases left between them. CDR1 and CDR2 from the germline V gene are MGHRA and YSYEKL. Here the CDR3 reads CASSHSREVAYNEQFF. As DNA, the CDR3 is TGCGCCAGCAGCCACAGCAGGGAGGTAGCCTACAATGAGCAGTTCTTC.

Only a few counts were recorded for this clonotype. A much larger clonotype is one base distant, so this may be a read error. This rearrangement joins TRBV7-6 to TRBJ2-5; 8 positions agree with TRBD2. CDR1 is SGHVS, CDR2 FNYEAQ, per germline. The CDR3 extends over 13 amino acids. Written as DNA, the CDR3 is TGTGCCAGCAGCTTAGGACAGCGGGAGACCCAGCACTTC. It translates to CASSLGQRETQHF.

This clonotype was seen a handful of times. The chain combines TRBV2 with TRBJ1-1; D is unclear. Germline V gene data show CDR1 as SNHLY and CDR2 as FYNNEI. Trimming shortened V by 6 bases and J by 0 bases, and 11 bases separated the two germline ends. This CDR3 spans 14 amino acids. CDR3 sequence reads: CASRAVTLNTEAFF. The CDR3 nucleotides are TGTGCCAGCAGGGCAGTCACCTTGAACACTGAAGCTTTCTTT. The full variable domain, rest sourced from reference TRBV2 and TRBJ1-1, is EPEVTQTPSHQVTQMGQEVILRCVPISNHLYFYWYRQILGQKVEFLVSFYNNEISEKSEIFDDQFSVERPDGSNFTLKIRSTKLEDSAMYFCASRAVTLNTEAFFGQGTRLTVV.

As concerns this clonotype: A read error is possible here, since a much larger clone lies one base away. This chain connects TRBV12-3 or TRBV12-4 to TRBJ2-7, with 11 bases identical to TRBD2. The CDR3 covers 15 residues. CDR3 in amino acids: CASSTRLAGPYEPYF. CDR3 nucleotides: TGTGCCAGCAGTACACGACTAGCGGGACCCTACGAGCCGTACTTC.

At least ten counts were recorded for this clonotype. The chain has TRBV29-1 and TRBJ2-3; TRBD2 matches 8 bases. Germline CDR1 is SQVTM and CDR2 is ANQGSEA. Germline trimming cut 4 bases from V and 5 bases from J; bases unmatched to any gene: 2. This CDR3 spans 12 amino acids. The CDR3 DNA sequence: TGCAGCGTTGCGGGAGGGGGAGATACGCAGTATTTT. Translating it yields CSVAGGGDTQYF.

In this sample, this clonotype turned up many times. The J gene is TRBJ2-1, the V gene TRBV28; D remains unclear. The germline gives CDR1 MDHEN, CDR2 SYDVKM. CDR3 length: 14 amino acids. Trimming removed 2 bases at V and 2 bases at J, with 7 bases between. The chain's CDR3 is CASSLGFPYNEQFF. The CDR3 coding sequence is TGTGCCAGCAGTTTAGGTTTCCCCTACAATGAGCAGTTCTTC.

This clonotype appeared many times. The chain is built from TRBV4-1 and TRBJ2-7; the D is unclear. The CDR3 covers 15 residues. The germline CDR1 and CDR2 sequences are MGHRA and YSYEKL. V lost 0 bases and J 7 bases, leaving 16 bases between the germline ends. This chain's CDR3 is CASSQDPGAVGEQYF. CDR3 nucleotides: TGCGCCAGCAGCCAAGACCCGGGCGCTGTGGGTGAGCAGTACTTC.